This TCR beta chain was obtained from a study of graft-versus-host responses after intestinal transplantation (TCRdb year 2021). In the study overall: The transplants that recipients received were multivisceral, liver-intestinal, or isolated intestinal. A peak of at least 4% donor T cells among recipient peripheral blood mononuclear cells was the definition used for donor T cell macrochimerism. Alloreactive clones were identified by sequencing pre-transplant mixed lymphocyte reaction products and comparing them with unstimulated pre-transplant donor and recipient T cells. Anti-thymocyte globulin induction was given to all recipients, followed by maintenance tacrolimus and steroids for two to four years. Instead of going to the commercial service, samples from a few later patients were sequenced in-house on an Illumina MiSeq and processed with MiXCR. A cohort of approximately 23 intestinal transplant recipients, including one retransplant, was enrolled, and a few patients lacking pretransplant specimens were excluded. After intestinal transplantation, graft-versus-host and host-versus-graft alloreactive T cell clones in the graft, circulation and bone marrow were tracked using bulk TCR-beta CDR3 sequencing.

For CDR1 and CDR2, the germline V gene lists SGHAT and FQNNGV. Deletion took 2 bases off V and 6 bases off J, with a span of 10 bases between the germline ends. The CDR3 holds 13 amino acids from the cysteine to the phenylalanine. Solely the CDR3 DNA is kept, with 39 bases framed from the first base. Study-level results and caveats: In the allografts of patients with donor T cell macrochimerism, GvH to HvG T cell clonal ratios were high. The conclusions were limited by the relatively low number and heterogeneity of the intestinal transplant patients. GvH clones were found in recipient bone marrow, and some of the GvH clones appeared earlier in ileal mucosa or blood, which is consistent with an intestinal mucosal origin. Peak levels of circulating GvH clones were associated with declines in HvG clones early after transplant.

Points on this clone: No cognate antigen has been identified for it. No clone much larger than this one lies a single base away; base qualities are absent.

To prepare the library, the immunoSEQ multiplex PCR assay was applied. High-throughput TCR-beta CDR3 sequencing of genomic DNA from most patients was performed by Adaptive Biotechnologies. The authors' pipeline ran thus. Adaptive's ImmunoSEQ software supplied the TCR sequencing data for around 17 patients, while MiXCR and VDJtools were used to process three other patients. CDR3 nucleotide sequences shared between donor and recipient were removed because the origin of such sequences could not be assigned. To count as alloreactive, a clone needed at least 2-fold expansion over unstimulated cells and a minimum CFSE-low frequency of 0.002% (template counts) or 0.001% (read counts). Clones detected in sequenced pre-transplant spleen, lymph node, or MLR CFSE-low populations of the donor or recipient were defined as mappable. The cumulative frequency of alloreactive clones was calculated as a percentage of all sequences, weighted by copy number. In its TCRdb copy, this immuneACCESS table keeps in-frame sequences only and misses some clones. Where compared with another copy, unresolved V genes explain less than half of these, and the others have no known cause. D and trimming were read from the DNA, whereas the V and J calls and clone size are those reported in that table. This sample comprises tens of thousands of clones, over 80% of them detected only once. The ten largest account for roughly 3.4% of the sample.

In the first month after transplant, blood samples were collected up to 4 times, and after that at least monthly when available. The specimen was PBMCs, collected about 1,000 days after transplant. The chain employs TRBV11-2 and TRBJ1-1; a confident D gene designation cannot be given. The receptor comes from a human patient who received an intestinal transplant, so some T cells may come from the graft donor. This receptor carries the CDR3 CASSLWGRAEAFF. Read as DNA, the sequence is TGTGCCAGCAGCTTATGGGGTCGTGCTGAAGCTTTCTTT.